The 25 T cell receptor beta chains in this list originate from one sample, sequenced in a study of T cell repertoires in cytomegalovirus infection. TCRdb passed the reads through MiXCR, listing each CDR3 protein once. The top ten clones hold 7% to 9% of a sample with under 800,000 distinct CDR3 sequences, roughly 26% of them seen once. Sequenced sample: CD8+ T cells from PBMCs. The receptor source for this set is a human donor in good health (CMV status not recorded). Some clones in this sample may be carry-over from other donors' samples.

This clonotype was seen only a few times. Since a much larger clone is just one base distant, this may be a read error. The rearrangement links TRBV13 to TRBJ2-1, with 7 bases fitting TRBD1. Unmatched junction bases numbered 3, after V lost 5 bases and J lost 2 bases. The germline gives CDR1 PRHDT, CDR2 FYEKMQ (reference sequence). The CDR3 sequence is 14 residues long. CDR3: CASSEDRTYNEQFF. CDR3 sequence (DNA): TGTGCCAGCAGCGAGGACAGGACCTACAATGAGCAGTTCTTC.

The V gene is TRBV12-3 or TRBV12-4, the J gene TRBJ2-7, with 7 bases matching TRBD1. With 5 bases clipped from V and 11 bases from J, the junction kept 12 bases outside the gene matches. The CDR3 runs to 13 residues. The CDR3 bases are TGTGCCAGCAGTAGAGGGACAGCTGCGGAGGAGTACTTC. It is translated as CASSRGTAAEEYF.

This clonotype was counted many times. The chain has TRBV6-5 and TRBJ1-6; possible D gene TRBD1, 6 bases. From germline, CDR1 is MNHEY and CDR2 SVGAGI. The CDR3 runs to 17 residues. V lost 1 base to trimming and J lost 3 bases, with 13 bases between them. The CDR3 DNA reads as TGTGCCAGCAGTTACTTCCCCGGGACAAGCTATAATTCACCCCTCCACTTT. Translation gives CASSYFPGTSYNSPLHF.

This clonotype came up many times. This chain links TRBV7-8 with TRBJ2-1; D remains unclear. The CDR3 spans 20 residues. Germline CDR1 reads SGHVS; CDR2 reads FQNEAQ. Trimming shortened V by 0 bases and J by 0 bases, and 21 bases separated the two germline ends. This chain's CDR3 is CASSLASAYSIPNSYNEQFF. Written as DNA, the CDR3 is TGTGCCAGCAGCTTAGCGTCGGCGTACTCAATCCCCAACTCCTACAATGAGCAGTTCTTC.

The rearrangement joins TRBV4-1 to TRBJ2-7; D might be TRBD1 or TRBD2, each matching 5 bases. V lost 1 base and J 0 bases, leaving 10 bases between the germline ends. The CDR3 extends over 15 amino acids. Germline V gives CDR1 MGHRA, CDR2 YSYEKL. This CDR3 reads CASSQGGAASYEQYF. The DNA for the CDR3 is TGCGCCAGCAGCCAAGGAGGGGCAGCCTCCTACGAGCAGTACTTC.

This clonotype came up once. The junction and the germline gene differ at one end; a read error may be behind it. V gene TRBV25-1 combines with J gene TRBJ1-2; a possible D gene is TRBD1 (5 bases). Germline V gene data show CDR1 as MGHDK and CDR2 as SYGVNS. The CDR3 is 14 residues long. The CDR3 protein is CANSDRTGLYGYTF. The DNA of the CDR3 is TGTGCCAACAGTGATAGGACGGGACTCTATGGCTACACCTTC.

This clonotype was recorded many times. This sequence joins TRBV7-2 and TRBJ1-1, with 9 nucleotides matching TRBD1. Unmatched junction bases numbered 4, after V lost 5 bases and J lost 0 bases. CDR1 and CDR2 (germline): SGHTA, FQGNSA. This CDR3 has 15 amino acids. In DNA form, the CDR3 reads TGTGCCAGCAGCCGAGGACAGGGGTTGAACACTGAAGCTTTCTTT. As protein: CASSRGQGLNTEAFF.

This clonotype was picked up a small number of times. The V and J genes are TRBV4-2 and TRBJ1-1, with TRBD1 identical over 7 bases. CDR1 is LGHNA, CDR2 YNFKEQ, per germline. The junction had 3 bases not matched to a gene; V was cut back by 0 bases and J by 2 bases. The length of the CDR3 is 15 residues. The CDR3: CASSQEGQLNTEAFF. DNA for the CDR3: TGTGCCAGCAGCCAAGAGGGACAGCTAAACACTGAAGCTTTCTTT.

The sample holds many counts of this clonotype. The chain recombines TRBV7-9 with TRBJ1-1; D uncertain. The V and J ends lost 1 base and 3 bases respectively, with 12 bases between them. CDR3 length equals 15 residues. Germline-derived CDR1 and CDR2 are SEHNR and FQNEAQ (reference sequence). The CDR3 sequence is CASSLEPQFHTEAFF. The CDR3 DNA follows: TGTGCCAGCAGCTTAGAGCCGCAGTTCCACACTGAAGCTTTCTTT.

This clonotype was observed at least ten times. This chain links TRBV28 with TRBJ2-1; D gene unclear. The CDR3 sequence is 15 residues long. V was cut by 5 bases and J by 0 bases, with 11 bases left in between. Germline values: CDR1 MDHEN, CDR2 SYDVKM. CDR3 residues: CASSRRGSSYNEQFF. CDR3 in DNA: TGTGCCAGCAGTCGAAGAGGTAGCTCCTACAATGAGCAGTTCTTC.

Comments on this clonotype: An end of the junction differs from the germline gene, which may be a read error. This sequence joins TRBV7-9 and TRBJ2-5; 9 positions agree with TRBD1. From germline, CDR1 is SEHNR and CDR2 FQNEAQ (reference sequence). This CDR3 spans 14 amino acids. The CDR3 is CVSSQRDREETQYF. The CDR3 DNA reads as TGTGTCAGCAGCCAGAGGGACAGGGAAGAGACCCAGTACTTC. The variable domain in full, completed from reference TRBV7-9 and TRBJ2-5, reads DTGVSQNPRHKITKRGQNVTFRCDPISEHNRLYWYRQTLGQGPEFLTYFQNEAQLEKSRLLSDRFSAERPKGSFSTLEIQRTEQGDSAMYLCVSSQRDREETQYFGPGTRLLVL.

The CDR3 spells CANSPDRDGNQPQHF. CDR3 DNA sequence: TGTGCCAACTCCCCCGACAGGGACGGCAATCAGCCCCAGCATTTT. The chain recombines TRBV18 with TRBJ1-5; 7 bases agree with TRBD1. V lost 10 bases to trimming and J lost 2 bases; unmatched junction nucleotides: 11. Germline V lookup: CDR1 KGHSH, CDR2 LQKENI. CDR3 size: 15 residues.

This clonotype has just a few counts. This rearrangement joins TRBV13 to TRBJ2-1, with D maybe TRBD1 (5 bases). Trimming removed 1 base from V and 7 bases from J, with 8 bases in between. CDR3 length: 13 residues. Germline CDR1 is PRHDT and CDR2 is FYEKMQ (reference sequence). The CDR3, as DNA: TGTGCCAGCAGCTTAGCAGGGCGAAATGAGCAGTTCTTC. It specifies CASSLAGRNEQFF.

The CDR3: CASSSPLSIYEQYF. In nucleotides, the CDR3 is TGTGCCAGCAGCTCGCCCCTTAGTATCTACGAGCAGTACTTC. The chain links TRBV14 to TRBJ2-7; no definite D call. Germline V gives CDR1 SGHDN, CDR2 FVKESK. Trimming left V 5 bases short and J 3 bases short, with 14 bases between. The CDR3 is 14 residues long.

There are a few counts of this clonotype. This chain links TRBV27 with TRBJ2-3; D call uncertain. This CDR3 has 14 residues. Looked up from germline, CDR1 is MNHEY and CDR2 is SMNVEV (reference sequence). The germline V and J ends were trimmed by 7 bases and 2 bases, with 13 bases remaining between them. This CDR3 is CASTLGRPTDTQYF. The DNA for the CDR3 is TGTGCCAGCACTCTCGGACGGCCCACAGATACGCAGTATTTT.

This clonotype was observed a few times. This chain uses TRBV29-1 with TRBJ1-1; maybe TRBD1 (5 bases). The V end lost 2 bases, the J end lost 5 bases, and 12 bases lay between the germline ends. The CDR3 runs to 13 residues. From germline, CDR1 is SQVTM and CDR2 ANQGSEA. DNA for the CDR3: TGCAGCGTTGAAAATAGACAGCCTACTGAAGCTTTCTTT. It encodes CSVENRQPTEAFF.

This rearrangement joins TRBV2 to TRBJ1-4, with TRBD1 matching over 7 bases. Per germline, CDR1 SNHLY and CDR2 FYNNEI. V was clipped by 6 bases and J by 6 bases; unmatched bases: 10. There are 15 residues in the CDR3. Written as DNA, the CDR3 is TGTGCCAGCAGGCCGGGACAGCGGATCCATGAAAAACTGTTTTTT. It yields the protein CASRPGQRIHEKLFF.

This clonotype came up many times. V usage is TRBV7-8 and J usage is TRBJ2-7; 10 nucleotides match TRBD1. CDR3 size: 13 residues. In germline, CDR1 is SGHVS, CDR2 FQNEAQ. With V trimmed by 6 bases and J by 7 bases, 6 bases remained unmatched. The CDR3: CASSTDRGREQYF. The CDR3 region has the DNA TGTGCCAGCAGTACCGACAGGGGGCGAGAGCAGTACTTC.

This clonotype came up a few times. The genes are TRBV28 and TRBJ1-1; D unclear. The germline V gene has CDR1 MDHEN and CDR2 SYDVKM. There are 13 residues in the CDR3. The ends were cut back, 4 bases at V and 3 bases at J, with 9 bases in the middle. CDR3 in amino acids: CASSSEYDTEAFF. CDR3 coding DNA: TGTGCCAGCAGTTCTGAATACGACACTGAAGCTTTCTTT.

For the CDR3, the DNA is TGTGCCAGCAGTTTCAGGGACAGGTACCAAGAGACCCAGTACTTC. Its protein product is CASSFRDRYQETQYF. V usage is TRBV27 and J usage is TRBJ2-5, with 8 bases fitting TRBD1. The CDR3 loop spans 15 amino acids. Germline CDR1 is MNHEY and CDR2 is SMNVEV (reference sequence). The ends lost 3 bases at V and 0 bases at J; junction bases unmatched: 3.

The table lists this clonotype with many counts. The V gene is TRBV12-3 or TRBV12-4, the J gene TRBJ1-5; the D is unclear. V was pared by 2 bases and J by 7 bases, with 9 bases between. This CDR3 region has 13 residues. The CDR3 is CASSLTRNQPQHF. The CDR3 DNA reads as TGTGCCAGCAGTTTAACCAGGAACCAGCCCCAGCATTTT.

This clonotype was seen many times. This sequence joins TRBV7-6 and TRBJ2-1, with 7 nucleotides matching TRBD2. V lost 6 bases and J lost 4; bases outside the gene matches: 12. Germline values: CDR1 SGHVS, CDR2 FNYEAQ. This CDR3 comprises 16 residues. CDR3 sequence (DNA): TGTGCCAGCAGTTCTCGAAAGCGGGGCCCTTACAATGAGCAGTTCTTC. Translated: CASSSRKRGPYNEQFF. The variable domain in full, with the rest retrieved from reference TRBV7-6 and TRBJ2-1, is GAGVSQSPRYKVTKRGQDVALRCDPISGHVSLYWYRQALGQGPEFLTYFNYEAQQDKSGLPNDRFSAERPEGSISTLTIQRTEQRDSAMYRCASSSRKRGPYNEQFFGPGTRLTVL.

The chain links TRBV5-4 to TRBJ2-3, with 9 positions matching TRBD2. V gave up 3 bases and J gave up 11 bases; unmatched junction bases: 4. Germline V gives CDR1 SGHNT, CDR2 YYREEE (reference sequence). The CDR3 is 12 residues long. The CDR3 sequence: CASSSGLAQQYF. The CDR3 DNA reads TGTGCCAGCAGCTCAGGACTAGCGCAGCAGTATTTT.

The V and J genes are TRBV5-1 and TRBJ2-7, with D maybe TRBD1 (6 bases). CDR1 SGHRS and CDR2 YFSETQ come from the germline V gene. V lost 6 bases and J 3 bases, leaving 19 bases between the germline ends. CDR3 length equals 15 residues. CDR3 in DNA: TGCGCCAGCACCTTCACCGGGACACCTGGCTACGAGCAGTACTTC. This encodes CASTFTGTPGYEQYF.

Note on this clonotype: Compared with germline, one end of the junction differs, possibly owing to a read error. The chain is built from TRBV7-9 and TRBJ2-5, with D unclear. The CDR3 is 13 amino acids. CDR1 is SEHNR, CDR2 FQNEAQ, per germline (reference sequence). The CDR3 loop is CANSSDLPADQYF. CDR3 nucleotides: TGTGCCAACAGCAGCGACCTCCCCGCTGACCAGTACTTC.